Listed below are T cell receptor beta chains from one sample, sequenced in a study of blood T cell repertoires in COVID-19. The table came from immunoSEQ multiplex PCR; TCRdb's copy has only in-frame clones and leaves some out. The sample lists about 86,000 clones, around 80% occurring once. The sample comprised peripheral blood. The receptors here all came from an elderly woman with active or convalescent COVID-19. Each CDR3 is given without its conserved first and last residue. Clone size, where shown, is once, few, many, or a class for clones that have expanded.

abundance,v_gene,j_gene,len,CDR3aa
NA,TRBV4-3,TRBJ1-1,12,ASSHLTGNTEAF
NA,TRBV11-3,TRBJ2-6,14,ASSPRRVSGANVLT
NA,TRBV6-5,TRBJ2-7,11,ASSRDITYEQY
NA,TRBV23-1,TRBJ1-5,14,ASSHLEGIRNQPQH
NA,TRBV28,TRBJ1-5,10,ASTEGNQPQH
NA,TRBV5-4,TRBJ1-2,11,ASSIDREYGYT
NA,TRBV7-8,TRBJ1-5,11,ASTGDRGQPQH
NA,TRBV28,TRBJ1-2,12,ASSLGGSNYGYT
NA,TRBV2,TRBJ1-4,10,ASTRGGEKLF
NA,TRBV11-2,TRBJ1-3,15,ASSLVGQGPSGNTIY
NA,TRBV18,TRBJ1-1,12,ASSPPSGHTEAF
NA,TRBV10-1,TRBJ2-7,16,ASSERTSGGIYSYEQY
NA,TRBV10-2,TRBJ2-7,12,ASQGGAGYYEQY
NA,TRBV6-5,TRBJ1-2,10,ASRGGIYGYT
few,TRBV9,TRBJ1-5,13,ASGPGQGINQPQH
NA,TRBV7-9,TRBJ1-1,11,ASSLQMNTEAF
NA,TRBV7-9,TRBJ2-7,12,ASSRVGVASEQY
NA,TRBV6-1,TRBJ2-7,12,ASSERGRDSEQY
once,TRBV7-3,TRBJ2-1,12,ASSLSGIRGEQF
NA,TRBV5-1,TRBJ2-3,14,ASSLDGSTGTDTQY
NA,TRBV6-2/TRBV6-3,TRBJ2-2,14,ASSSGGSANTGELF
once,TRBV28,TRBJ1-4,13,ASSFTGGINEKLF
NA,TRBV7-8,TRBJ2-1,15,ASSFSIAGGYYNEQF
NA,TRBV6-5,TRBJ2-1,13,ASSFLAGGNNEQF
NA,TRBV24-1,TRBJ2-7,9,ATSLGQEQY
few,TRBV27,TRBJ2-1,14,ASSLRTGFRYNEQF
NA,TRBV19,TRBJ2-3,12,ASSMLALTDTQY
once,TRBV10-3,TRBJ2-1,12,AIGQGSSYNEQF
NA,TRBV7-9,TRBJ1-4,12,ASSLGQGGEKLF
once,TRBV6-5,TRBJ1-4,13,ASSSGTGTNEKLF